The source of this T cell receptor beta chain is a study of shared clonotypes between healthy human individuals. Germline values: CDR1 SGHDT, CDR2 YYEEEE. CDR3 length: 16 amino acids. The V gene lost 0 bases and the J gene lost 7 bases, with 17 bases spanning the gap. Running of the assay took place at deep level. Produced via immunoSEQ multiplex PCR; TCRdb's table is partial and in-frame only. The sample lists 450,000 to 550,000 clones, around 79% seen once, with roughly 13% in the top ten. The study's findings and limits: Sequencing depth was expected to affect clonotype sharing among donors.

Concerning this clone: Its antigen is unknown.

This receptor was identified in a woman between 35 and 50 years old in good health. Some clones in this sample may be carry-over from other donors' samples. The sequenced material came from PBMCs. The chain uses TRBV5-6 and TRBJ2-1; D is undetermined. CDR3 residues: CASSLGPEGLWNEQFF. CDR3 DNA: TGTGCCAGCAGCTTGGGGCCAGAAGGGCTATGGAATGAGCAGTTCTTC.